One and the same sample provided the 13 T cell receptor beta chains below, sequenced in a study of blood T cell repertoires in COVID-19. Sequencing was performed with immunoSEQ multiplex PCR; in TCRdb, only in-frame clones are kept and a portion is missing. Of roughly 150,000 clones listed, roughly 80% are singletons. The sequenced sample consisted of peripheral blood. These receptors originate from a man aged 65-85 years with active or convalescent COVID-19.

J is TRBJ1-4 and V is TRBV27, with 10 bases aligning to TRBD1. Germline trimming cut 5 bases from V and 8 bases from J; bases unmatched to any gene: 8. The CDR3 is 15 amino acids. The V gene's germline CDR1 is MNHEY and CDR2 SMNVEV (reference sequence). The CDR3: CASSTARTGGEKLFF. The CDR3 DNA is TGTGCCAGCAGTACAGCCCGGACAGGGGGAGAAAAACTGTTTTTT.

The chain recombines TRBV28 with TRBJ2-3; 12 bases fit TRBD1. This CDR3 comprises 18 residues. The germline V gene has CDR1 MDHEN and CDR2 SYDVKM. The V gene end was trimmed by 6 bases and the J gene end by 5 bases; junction bases not matched to a gene: 15. The CDR3: CASSRVGGTGGAGDTQYF. The CDR3, as DNA: TGTGCCAGCAGCCGCGTAGGAGGGACAGGGGGCGCGGGAGATACGCAGTATTTT.

The rearrangement joins TRBV7-2 to TRBJ2-7; 7 positions match TRBD1. This CDR3 spans 13 amino acids. From germline, CDR1 is SGHTA and CDR2 FQGNSA. V trimming: 5 bases; J trimming: 6 bases; junction bases outside the gene matches: 7. DNA for the CDR3: TGTGCCAGCAGCGCGACAGGGACGGGCGAGCAGTACTTC. It specifies CASSATGTGEQYF.

J is TRBJ1-1 and V is TRBV27; D ambiguous. The germline V gene encodes CDR1 MNHEY and CDR2 SMNVEV (reference sequence). This CDR3 is 14 amino acids long. Between the trimmed V and J ends, which lost 2 bases and 0 bases, there was a span of 7 bases. DNA for the CDR3: TGTGCCAGCAGTTTACACTTAATGAACACTGAAGCTTTCTTT. It is translated as CASSLHLMNTEAFF.

This rearrangement joins TRBV29-1 to TRBJ1-2, with 8 bases fitting TRBD1. V lost 6 bases to trimming and J lost 4 bases; unmatched junction nucleotides: 13. Germline V gene lookup returns CDR1 SQVTM and CDR2 ANQGSEA. The CDR3 consists of 15 residues. DNA of the CDR3: TGCAGCGTCTCCGCCTATGGACAGGGCGGCTATGGCTACACCTTC. This encodes CSVSAYGQGGYGYTF.

This clone was recorded only once. A read error may account for a junction end that differs from germline. Other DNA sequences in the same sample also yield this CDR3. The genes are TRBV7-2 and TRBJ2-5; 11 nucleotides align to TRBD2. Looked up from germline, CDR1 is SGHTA and CDR2 is FQGNSA. CDR3 size: 14 residues. The CDR3 spells CASSLAGGGETQYF. DNA for the CDR3: TGTGCCAGCAGCCTAGCGGGAGGCGGGGAGACCCAGTACTTC. Full variable domain (remainder filled in from reference TRBV7-2 and TRBJ2-5): GAGVSQSPSNKVTEKGKDVELRCDPISGHTALYWYRQSLGQGLEFLIYFQGNSAPDKSGLPSDRFSAERTGGSVSTLTIQRTQQEDSAVYLCASSLAGGGETQYFGPGTRLLVL.

This clone was seen once. The rearrangement uses TRBV4-3 and TRBJ1-1; TRBD1 is a possible D gene (5 bases). Germline-derived CDR1 and CDR2 are LGHNA and YSLEER. This CDR3 comprises 14 residues. Trimming left V 0 bases short and J 8 bases short, with 13 bases between. The CDR3 protein is CASSQERGVEEAFF. CDR3 sequence (DNA): TGCGCCAGCAGCCAAGAAAGGGGTGTGGAGGAAGCTTTCTTT.

Remarks on this clone: Distinct nucleotide sequences in the sample also encode this CDR3. The rearrangement uses TRBV2 and TRBJ1-1; 8 nucleotides agree with TRBD1. CDR1 SNHLY and CDR2 FYNNEI come from the germline V gene. This CDR3 comprises 13 residues. With 6 bases clipped from V and 3 bases from J, the junction kept 3 bases outside the gene matches. The CDR3 protein is CASRTGVDTEAFF. The CDR3 coding sequence is TGTGCCAGCAGGACAGGGGTTGACACTGAAGCTTTCTTT.

The gene calls are TRBV11-1 and TRBJ2-3; D unclear. The CDR3 length is 12 residues. Germline V gene sequence: CDR1 SGHAT, CDR2 FQDESV (reference sequence). V was shortened by 5 bases and J by 8 bases, with 11 bases between the two germline ends. The CDR3 DNA reads TGTGCCAGCAGCCCTAGGAACCCTACGCAGTATTTT. Translating gives CASSPRNPTQYF.

The chain carries TRBV6-5 and TRBJ1-5; D may be TRBD1 (6 bases). Germline CDR1 and CDR2: MNHEY and SVGAGI. The CDR3 length is 13 residues. Trimming left V 11 bases short and J 4 bases short, with 15 bases between. The CDR3: CAAETGLNQPQHF. The CDR3 nucleotides read TGTGCCGCGGAAACAGGGCTAAATCAGCCCCAGCATTTT.

The chain combines TRBV3-1 (or the pseudogene TRBV3-2) with TRBJ2-1; 8 bases map to TRBD2. V shed 4 bases and J 7 bases; nucleotides not matched to a gene: 12. The length of the CDR3 is 16 residues. The V gene's germline CDR1 is LGHDT and CDR2 YNNKEL (reference sequence). CDR3 protein: CASSLAGAGGRNEQFF. The CDR3 DNA reads as TGTGCCAGCAGCCTCGCCGGGGCGGGAGGCCGTAATGAGCAGTTCTTC.

The chain uses TRBV28 and TRBJ1-5; D possibly corresponds to TRBD1 (5 bases). V was clipped by 2 bases and J by 0 bases, with 14 bases between them. Germline-derived CDR1 and CDR2 are MDHEN and SYDVKM. This CDR3 spans 17 amino acids. CDR3 region: CASSLEWTQDSNQPQHF. The CDR3 bases are TGTGCCAGCAGTTTAGAATGGACACAGGATAGCAATCAGCCCCAGCATTTT.

V and J are TRBV6-5 and TRBJ1-2; D remains unclear. The CDR3 has 15 residues. Trimming pared 10 bases from V and 4 bases from J, leaving 22 bases between. Germline-derived CDR1 and CDR2 are MNHEY and SVGAGI. The CDR3 sequence is CATLVRAPGLYGYTF. The CDR3 region has the DNA TGTGCCACCCTTGTGAGGGCCCCCGGTCTCTATGGCTACACCTTC.